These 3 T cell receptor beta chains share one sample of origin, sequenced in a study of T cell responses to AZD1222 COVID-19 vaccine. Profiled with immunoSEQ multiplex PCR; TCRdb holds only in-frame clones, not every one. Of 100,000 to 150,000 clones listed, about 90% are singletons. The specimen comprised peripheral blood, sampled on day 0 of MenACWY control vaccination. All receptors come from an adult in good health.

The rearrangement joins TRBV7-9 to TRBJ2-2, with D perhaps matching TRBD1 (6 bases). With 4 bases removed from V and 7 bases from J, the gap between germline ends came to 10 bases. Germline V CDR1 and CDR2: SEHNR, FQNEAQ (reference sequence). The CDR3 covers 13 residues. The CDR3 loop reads CASSSRGDGELFF. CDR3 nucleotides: TGTGCCAGCAGCTCCAGGGGTGACGGGGAGCTGTTTTTT.

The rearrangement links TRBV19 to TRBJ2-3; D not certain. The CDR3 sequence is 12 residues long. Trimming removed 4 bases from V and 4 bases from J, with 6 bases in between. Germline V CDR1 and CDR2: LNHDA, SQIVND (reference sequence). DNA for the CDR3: TGTGCCAGTAGTAGTTCAGCAGATACGCAGTATTTT. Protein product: CASSSSADTQYF.

CDR3 DNA: TGTGCCAGCTCACGACTCGGACAGGATAATAATTCACCCCTCCACTTT. Translated, it gives CASSRLGQDNNSPLHF. The rearrangement uses TRBV18 and TRBJ1-6, with 7 bases aligning to TRBD1. This CDR3 is built from 16 residues. The V gene end was trimmed by 4 bases and the J gene end by 5 bases; junction bases not matched to a gene: 8. CDR1 is KGHSH, CDR2 LQKENI, per germline.